This record covers a single T cell receptor (beta chain). Its antigen remains unknown. The length of the CDR3 is 12 residues. From germline, CDR1 is SGHVS and CDR2 FQNEAQ. The ends were cut back, 4 bases at V and 4 bases at J, with 6 bases in the middle. This entry comes from a study of vaccination and CD4 T cells after COVID-19. Sequencing of DNA taken from cultured CD4+ T cells relied on the Oncomine TCR Beta short-read assay. TCRdb used MiXCR to reprocess the PCR reads, holding one entry per CDR3 protein. Among approximately 16,000 distinct CDR3 sequences listed, 35% to 50% were seen once. Specified treatment: roughly 11-day PBMC culture with coronavirus spike peptide pools or control peptides (ViraFEST assay).

The J gene is TRBJ2-3, the V gene TRBV7-8; D not resolved. Here the sequenced sample was CD4+ T cells from blood, cultured in vitro, taken after SARS-CoV-2 vaccination. The source of this sequence is a human donor who had recovered from COVID-19. The CDR3 nucleotides read TGTGCCAGCAGCTCCTTGGCAGATACGCAGTATTTT. It translates to CASSSLADTQYF.